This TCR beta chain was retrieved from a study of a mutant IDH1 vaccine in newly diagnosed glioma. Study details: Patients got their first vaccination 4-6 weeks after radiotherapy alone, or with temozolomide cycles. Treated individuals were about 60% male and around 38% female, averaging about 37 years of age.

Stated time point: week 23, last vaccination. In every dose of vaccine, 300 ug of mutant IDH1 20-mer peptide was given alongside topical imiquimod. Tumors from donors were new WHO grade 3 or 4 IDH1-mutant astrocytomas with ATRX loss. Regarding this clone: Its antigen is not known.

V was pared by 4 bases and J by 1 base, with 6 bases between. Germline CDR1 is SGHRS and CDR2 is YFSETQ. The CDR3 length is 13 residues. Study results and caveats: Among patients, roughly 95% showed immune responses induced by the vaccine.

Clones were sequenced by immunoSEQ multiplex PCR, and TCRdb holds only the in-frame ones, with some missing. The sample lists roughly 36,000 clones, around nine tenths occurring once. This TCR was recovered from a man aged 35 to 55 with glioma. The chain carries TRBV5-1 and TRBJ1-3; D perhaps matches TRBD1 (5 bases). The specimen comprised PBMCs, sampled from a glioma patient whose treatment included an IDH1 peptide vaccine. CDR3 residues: CASSGGSGNTIYF. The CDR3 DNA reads TGCGCCAGCAGCGGGGGATCTGGAAACACCATATATTTT.